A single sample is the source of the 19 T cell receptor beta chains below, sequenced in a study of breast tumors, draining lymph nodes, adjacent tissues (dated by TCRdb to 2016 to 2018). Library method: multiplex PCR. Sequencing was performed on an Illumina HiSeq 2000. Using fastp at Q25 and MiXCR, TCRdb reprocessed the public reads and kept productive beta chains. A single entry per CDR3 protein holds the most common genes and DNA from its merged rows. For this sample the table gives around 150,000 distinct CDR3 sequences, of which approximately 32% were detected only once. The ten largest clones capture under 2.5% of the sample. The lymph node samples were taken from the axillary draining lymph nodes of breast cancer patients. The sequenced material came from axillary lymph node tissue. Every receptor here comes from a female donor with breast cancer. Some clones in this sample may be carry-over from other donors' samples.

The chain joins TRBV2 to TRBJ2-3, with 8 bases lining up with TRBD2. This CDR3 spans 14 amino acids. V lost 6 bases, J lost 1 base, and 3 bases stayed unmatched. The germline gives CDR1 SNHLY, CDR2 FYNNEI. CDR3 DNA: TGTGCCAGCAGAAAAGCGGGGGGCACAGATACGCAGTATTTT. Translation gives CASRKAGGTDTQYF. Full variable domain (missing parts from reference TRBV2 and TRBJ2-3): EPEVTQTPSHQVTQMGQEVILRCVPISNHLYFYWYRQILGQKVEFLVSFYNNEISEKSEIFDDQFSVERPDGSNFTLKIRSTKLEDSAMYFCASRKAGGTDTQYFGPGTRLTVL.

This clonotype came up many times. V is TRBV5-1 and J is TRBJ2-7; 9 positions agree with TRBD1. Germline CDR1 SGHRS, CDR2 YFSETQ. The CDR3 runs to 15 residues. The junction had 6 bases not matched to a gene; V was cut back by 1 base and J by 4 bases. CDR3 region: CASSLTGGQGYEQYV. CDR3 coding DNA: TGCGCCAGCAGCTTGACAGGGGGCCAAGGATACGAGCAGTACGTC.

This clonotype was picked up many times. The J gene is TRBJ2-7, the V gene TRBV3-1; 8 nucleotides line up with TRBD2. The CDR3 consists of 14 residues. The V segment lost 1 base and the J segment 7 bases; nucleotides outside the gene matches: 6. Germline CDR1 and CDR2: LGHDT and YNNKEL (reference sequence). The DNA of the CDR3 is TGTGCCAGCAGCCAAGGAGCGGGGGCGGGTGAGCAGTACTTC. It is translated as CASSQGAGAGEQYF.

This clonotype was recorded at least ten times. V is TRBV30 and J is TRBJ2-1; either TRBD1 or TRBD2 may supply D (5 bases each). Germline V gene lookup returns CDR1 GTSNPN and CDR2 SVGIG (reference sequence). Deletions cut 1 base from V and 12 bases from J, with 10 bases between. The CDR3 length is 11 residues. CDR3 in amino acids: CAWSAGGGQFF. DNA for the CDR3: TGTGCCTGGAGTGCCGGTGGGGGGCAGTTCTTC.

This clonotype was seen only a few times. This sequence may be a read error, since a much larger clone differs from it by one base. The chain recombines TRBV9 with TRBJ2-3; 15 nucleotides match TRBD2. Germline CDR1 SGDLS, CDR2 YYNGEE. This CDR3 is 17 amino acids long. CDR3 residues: CANSSEGTSGGTATQYF. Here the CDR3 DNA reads TGTGCCAACAGCTCAGAGGGGACTAGCGGGGGGACAGCTACGCAGTATTTT.

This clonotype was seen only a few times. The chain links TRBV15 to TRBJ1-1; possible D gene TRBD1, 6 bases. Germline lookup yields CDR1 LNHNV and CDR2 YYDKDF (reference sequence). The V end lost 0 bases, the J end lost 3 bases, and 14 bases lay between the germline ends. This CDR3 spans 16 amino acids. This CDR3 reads CATSRETGRGYTEAFF. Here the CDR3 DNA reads TGTGCCACCAGCAGAGAAACAGGGAGGGGGTACACTGAAGCTTTCTTT. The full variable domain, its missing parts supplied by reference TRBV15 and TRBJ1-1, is DAMVIQNPRYQVTQFGKPVTLSCSQTLNHNVMYWYQQKSSQAPKLLFHYYDKDFNNEADTPDNFQSRRPNTSFCFLDIRSPGLGDTAMYLCATSRETGRGYTEAFFGQGTRLTVV.

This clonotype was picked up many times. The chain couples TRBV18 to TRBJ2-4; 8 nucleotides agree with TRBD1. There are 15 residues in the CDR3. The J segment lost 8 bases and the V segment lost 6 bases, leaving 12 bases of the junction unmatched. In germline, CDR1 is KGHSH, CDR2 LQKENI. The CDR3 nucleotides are TGTGCCAGCTCGCTGCCGGGACAGGTTATTGACATTCAGTACTTC. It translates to CASSLPGQVIDIQYF.

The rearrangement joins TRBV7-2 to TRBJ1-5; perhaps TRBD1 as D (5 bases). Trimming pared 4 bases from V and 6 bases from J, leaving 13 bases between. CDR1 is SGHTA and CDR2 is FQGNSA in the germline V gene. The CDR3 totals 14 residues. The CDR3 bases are TGTGCCAGCAGCTCAGGGAGCTACCCTCAGCCCCAGCATTTT. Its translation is CASSSGSYPQPQHF.

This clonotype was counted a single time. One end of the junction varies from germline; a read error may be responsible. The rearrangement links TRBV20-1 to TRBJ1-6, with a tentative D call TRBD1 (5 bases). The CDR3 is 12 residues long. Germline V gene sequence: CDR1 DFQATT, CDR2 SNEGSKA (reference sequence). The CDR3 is CSASPGDSPLRF. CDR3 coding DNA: TGCAGTGCTAGCCCGGGGGACTCGCCCCTCCGCTTT.

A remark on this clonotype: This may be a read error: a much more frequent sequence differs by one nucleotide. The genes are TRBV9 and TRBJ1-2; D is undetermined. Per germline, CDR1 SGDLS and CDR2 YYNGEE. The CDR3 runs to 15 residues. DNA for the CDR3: TGTGCCAGCAGCGTAGATCCCGACACTAACTATGGCTCCACCTTC. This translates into CASSVDPDTNYGSTF. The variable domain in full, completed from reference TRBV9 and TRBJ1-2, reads DSGVTQTPKHLITATGQRVTLRCSPRSGDLSVYWYQQSLDQGLQFLIQYYNGEERAKGNILERFSAQQFPDLHSELNLSSLELGDSALYFCASSVDPDTNYGSTFGSGTRLTVV.

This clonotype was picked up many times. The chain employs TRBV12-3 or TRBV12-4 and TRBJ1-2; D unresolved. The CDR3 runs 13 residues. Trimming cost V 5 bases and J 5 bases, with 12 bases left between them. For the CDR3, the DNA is TGTGCCAGCAGTCTCGACCTGGGGTATGGCTACACCTTC. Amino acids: CASSLDLGYGYTF.

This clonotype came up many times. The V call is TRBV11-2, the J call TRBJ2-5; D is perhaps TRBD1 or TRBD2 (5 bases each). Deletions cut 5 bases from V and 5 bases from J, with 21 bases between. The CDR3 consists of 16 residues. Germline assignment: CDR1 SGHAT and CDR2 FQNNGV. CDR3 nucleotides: TGTGCCAGCAGCCCCTACCTTGTCGGGACCAGGGAGACCCAGTACTTC. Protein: CASSPYLVGTRETQYF.

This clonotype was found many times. The DNA for the CDR3 is TGTGCCAGCAGACTCACCTCCTACGAGCAGTACGTC. This sequence encodes CASRLTSYEQYV. The chain recombines TRBV2 with TRBJ2-7; no clear D. V lost 6 bases to trimming and J lost 0 bases, with 6 bases between them. This CDR3 spans 12 amino acids. Germline CDR1 SNHLY, CDR2 FYNNEI.

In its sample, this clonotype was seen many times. CDR3 in DNA: TGCAGTGCTAGAGGTGATTCGGGGCGCAGGTACAATGAGCAGTTCTTC. As protein: CSARGDSGRRYNEQFF. The rearrangement joins TRBV20-1 to TRBJ2-1; D tentatively fits TRBD1 or TRBD2 (5 bases each). CDR1 is DFQATT and CDR2 is SNEGSKA in the germline V gene (reference sequence). The V end lost 1 base, the J end lost 4 bases, and 17 bases lay between the germline ends. This CDR3 region has 16 residues.

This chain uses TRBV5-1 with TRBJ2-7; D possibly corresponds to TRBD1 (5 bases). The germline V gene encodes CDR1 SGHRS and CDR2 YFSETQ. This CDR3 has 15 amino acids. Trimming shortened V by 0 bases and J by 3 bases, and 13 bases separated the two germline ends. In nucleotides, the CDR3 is TGCGCCAGCAGCTTGGGGGCAGGACAAAGCTACGAGCAGTACTTC. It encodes CASSLGAGQSYEQYF. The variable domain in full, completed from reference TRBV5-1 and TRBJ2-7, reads KAGVTQTPRYLIKTRGQQVTLSCSPISGHRSVSWYQQTPGQGLQFLFEYFSETQRNKGNFPGRFSGRQFSNSRSEMNVSTLELGDSALYLCASSLGAGQSYEQYFGPGTRLTVT.

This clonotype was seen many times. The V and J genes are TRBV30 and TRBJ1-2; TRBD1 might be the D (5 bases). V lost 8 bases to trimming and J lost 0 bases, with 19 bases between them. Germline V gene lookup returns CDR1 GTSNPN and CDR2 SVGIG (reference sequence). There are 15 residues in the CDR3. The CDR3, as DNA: TGTGCCGGATCCAACCCGGGGGTAGCTAACTATGGCTACACCTTC. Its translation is CAGSNPGVANYGYTF.

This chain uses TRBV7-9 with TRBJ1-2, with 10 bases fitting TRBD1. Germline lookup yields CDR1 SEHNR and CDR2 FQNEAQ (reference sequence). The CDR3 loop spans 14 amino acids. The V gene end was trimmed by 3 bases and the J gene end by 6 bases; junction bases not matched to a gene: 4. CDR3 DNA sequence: TGTGCCAGCAGCTTGCCCGGGACAGGGGATGGCTACACCTTC. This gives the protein CASSLPGTGDGYTF.

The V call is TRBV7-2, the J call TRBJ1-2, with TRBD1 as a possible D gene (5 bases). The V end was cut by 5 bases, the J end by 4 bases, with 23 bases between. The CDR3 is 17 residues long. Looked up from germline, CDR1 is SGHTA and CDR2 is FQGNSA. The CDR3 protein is CASSDQKGDPNLYGYTF. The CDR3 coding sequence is TGTGCCAGCAGCGACCAGAAAGGGGACCCCAACCTCTATGGCTACACCTTC.

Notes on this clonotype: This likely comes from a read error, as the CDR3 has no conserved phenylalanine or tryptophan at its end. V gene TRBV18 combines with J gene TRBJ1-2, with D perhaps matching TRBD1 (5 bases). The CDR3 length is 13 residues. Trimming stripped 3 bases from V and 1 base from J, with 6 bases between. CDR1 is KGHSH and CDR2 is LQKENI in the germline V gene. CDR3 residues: CASSPDSNYGYTH. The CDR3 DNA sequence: TGTGCCAGCTCACCCGACAGTAACTATGGCTACACCCAC.